The clone carrying this TCR beta chain came up once. Its antigen is still unknown. This record comes from a study of CD4 T cells in relation to SARS-CoV-2 and coronaviruses. Study at large: ViraFEST: roughly 10-day antigen culture of PBMCs, then TCR beta CDR3 sequencing.

Using immunoSEQ multiplex PCR, the repertoire was profiled, and TCRdb retains in-frame clones only, with some absent. The data show 21,000 or so clones, approximately 72% seen once. Before the COVID-19 pandemic, during about 2011-2019, CD4+ T cells were taken from unexposed donors. Isolation of CD4+ T cells took place after approximately eleven days in culture. Fresh IL-2 medium replaced half the medium on days 3 and 7. V gave up 6 bases and J gave up 1 base; unmatched junction bases: 4. CDR3 length: 15 residues. CDR1 is ENHRY and CDR2 is SYGVKD in the germline V gene. This chain uses TRBV10-3 with TRBJ2-2, with 8 bases aligning to TRBD2. The TCR originated in a human donor in good health. The source material was CD4+ T cells from PBMCs, cultured in vitro. This CDR3 reads CAIRMAGGNTGELFF. The CDR3 nucleotides read TGTGCCATCAGAATGGCGGGAGGGAACACCGGGGAGCTGTTTTTT.